The 29 T cell receptor beta chains below come from one sample, sequenced in a study of shared T cell receptors in the human thymus (dated by TCRdb to about 2021). Library generation was performed with the immunoSEQ multiplex PCR assay. The immuneACCESS repertoire file appears here via TCRdb, limited to in-frame rearrangements. These files lack a portion of the clones; in checked studies, under half of the deficit traces to unresolved V genes, and the cause of the others is not known. The sample contains roughly 500,000 clones, around 78% of them found a single time. Less than 0.015% of the sample belongs to the ten largest clones. This sample was also put to use in a study of human thymus T cells.

Sequences were obtained from thymocytes. The receptors here all came from a boy under three years old with a congenital heart defect. Donor details come from another sample of the same person, matched by shared clones.

This rearrangement joins TRBV5-1 to TRBJ2-2; a weak D match, TRBD1 (6 bases). Germline values: CDR1 SGHRS, CDR2 YFSETQ. The germline V and J ends were trimmed by 1 base and 9 bases, with 10 bases remaining between them. The CDR3 length is 13 residues. CDR3 residues: CASSLRTDRELFF. In nucleotides, the CDR3 is TGCGCCAGCAGCTTGAGGACAGATCGGGAGCTGTTTTTT. Together with reference TRBV5-1 and TRBJ2-2, the CDR3 gives the full variable domain: KAGVTQTPRYLIKTRGQQVTLSCSPISGHRSVSWYQQTPGQGLQFLFEYFSETQRNKGNFPGRFSGRQFSNSRSEMNVSTLELGDSALYLCASSLRTDRELFFGEGSRLTVL.

Only one count was recorded for this clone. This chain joins TRBV10-3 and TRBJ2-7, with D uncertain. Germline V CDR1 and CDR2: ENHRY, SYGVKD. The CDR3 contains 14 residues. V gave up 2 bases and J gave up 6 bases, with 14 bases separating them. CDR3 DNA sequence: TGTGCCATCAGTGAGGCCCGTTCTCCGGGCGAGCAGTACTTC. This encodes CAISEARSPGEQYF.

V gene TRBV7-2 combines with J gene TRBJ2-1; the match to TRBD2 covers 12 bases. This CDR3 has 17 residues. V dropped 3 bases and J dropped 0; count of bases not matched to a gene: 3. Germline values: CDR1 SGHTA, CDR2 FQGNSA. CDR3 DNA: TGTGCCAGCAGCTTGACTAGCGGGAGTCCCTCCTACAATGAGCAGTTCTTC. Translation: CASSLTSGSPSYNEQFF.

The chain links TRBV6-6 to TRBJ2-1; TRBD2 is a possible D gene (6 bases). This CDR3 is 15 amino acids long. V shed 5 bases and J shed 4 bases, with 15 bases lying between them. Germline V gene data show CDR1 as MNHNY and CDR2 as SVGAGI (reference sequence). CDR3 bases: TGTGCCAGCAGTCGTACGGGAGAGTGGTACAATGAGCAGTTCTTC. This codes for CASSRTGEWYNEQFF.

The chain joins TRBV6-1 to TRBJ1-1, with D possibly TRBD1 on 5 matching bases. Trimming left V 6 bases short and J 0 bases short, with 14 bases between. CDR1 and CDR2 (germline): MNHNS, SASEGT. The CDR3 is 15 amino acids. CDR3 nucleotides: TGTGCCAGCAGCCAAAGGACGGACATGAACACTGAAGCTTTCTTT. Its protein is CASSQRTDMNTEAFF.

The CDR3 protein is CASSQFQGIGLPQHF. The DNA for the CDR3 is TGTGCCAGCAGCCAATTTCAGGGGATCGGGCTGCCCCAGCATTTT. The chain has TRBV4-2 and TRBJ1-5, with D possibly matching TRBD1 (6 bases). In germline, CDR1 is LGHNA, CDR2 YNFKEQ. V was trimmed by 2 bases and J by 9 bases, leaving 17 bases between them. CDR3 length equals 15 residues.

The chain uses TRBV30 and TRBJ2-5, with D perhaps TRBD2 (7 bases). The germline V gene encodes CDR1 GTSNPN and CDR2 SVGIG (reference sequence). Deletions cut 0 bases from V and 4 bases from J, with 15 bases between. The CDR3 runs to 15 residues. In DNA form, the CDR3 reads TGTGCCTGGAGTGTATGGCACGCGGGGGCAGAGACCCAGTACTTC. Translating gives CAWSVWHAGAETQYF.

The chain recombines TRBV4-2 with TRBJ2-4, with 12 bases lining up with TRBD1. The CDR3 is made up of 19 amino acids. The germline V gene has CDR1 LGHNA and CDR2 YNFKEQ. V trimming: 0 bases; J trimming: 3 bases; junction bases outside the gene matches: 9. CDR3 DNA: TGTGCCAGCAGCCAAGATCAGGGACAGGGGGCTAGGGGCAAAAACATTCAGTACTTC. This gives the protein CASSQDQGQGARGKNIQYF.

The J gene is TRBJ2-5, the V gene TRBV9, with D maybe TRBD1 (6 bases). Germline CDR1 and CDR2: SGDLS and YYNGEE. Trimming took off 3 bases at V and 4 bases at J, with 22 bases between the two ends. This CDR3 has 17 residues. In nucleotides, the CDR3 is TGTGCCAGCAGCGAGAGAGGGGGACGGGATCCCAGAGAGACCCAGTACTTC. Translation: CASSERGGRDPRETQYF.

The chain recombines TRBV27 with TRBJ2-1; 14 bases align to TRBD2. The ends lost 9 bases at V and 4 bases at J; junction bases unmatched: 11. CDR3 length equals 17 residues. The germline V gene has CDR1 MNHEY and CDR2 SMNVEV (reference sequence). In nucleotides, the CDR3 is TGTGCCAGTTGGGGGGGGAGGACTAGCGGGAGGTACAATGAGCAGTTCTTC. It encodes CASWGGRTSGRYNEQFF.

The genes are TRBV7-9 and TRBJ2-3, with D unresolved. CDR3 length: 14 amino acids. V was shortened by 2 bases and J by 2 bases, with 8 bases between the two germline ends. Germline V gene data show CDR1 as SEHNR and CDR2 as FQNEAQ (reference sequence). The CDR3 nucleotides read TGTGCCAGCAGCTTAATGCGCTACACAGATACGCAGTATTTT. As protein: CASSLMRYTDTQYF.

The chain couples TRBV4-3 to TRBJ2-1; D remains unclear. The germline gives CDR1 LGHNA, CDR2 YSLEER. The CDR3 loop spans 14 amino acids. V was trimmed by 0 bases and J by 5 bases, leaving 8 bases between them. The CDR3 nucleotides read TGCGCCAGCAGCCAAGATTGGCTGAACAATGAGCAGTTCTTC. It codes for CASSQDWLNNEQFF.

This sequence joins TRBV5-4 and TRBJ2-1, with 10 bases aligning to TRBD1. V dropped 4 bases and J dropped 8; count of bases not matched to a gene: 12. The germline V gene has CDR1 SGHNT and CDR2 YYREEE (reference sequence). The CDR3 runs 16 residues. This chain's CDR3 is CASSPRRDRGGHEQFF. The CDR3 coding sequence is TGTGCCAGCAGCCCTCGGCGGGACAGGGGTGGCCATGAGCAGTTCTTC.

V usage is TRBV7-2 and J usage is TRBJ2-7; D gene uncertain. V was pared by 2 bases and J by 2 bases, with 10 bases between. The germline CDR1 and CDR2 sequences are SGHTA and FQGNSA. The CDR3 contains 14 residues. The CDR3 loop is CASSLWSITYEQYF. CDR3 in DNA: TGTGCCAGCAGCTTATGGAGTATCACCTACGAGCAGTACTTC.

The chain employs TRBV4-1 and TRBJ1-4; TRBD1 is a possible D gene (5 bases). V gave up 1 base and J gave up 3 bases, with 21 bases separating them. The CDR3 contains 19 residues. Germline V gene lookup returns CDR1 MGHRA and CDR2 YSYEKL. The CDR3 nucleotides are TGCGCCAGCAGCCAAGTAGAGATTCAGGGCCCAGCAGCTAATGAAAAACTGTTTTTT. Its protein product is CASSQVEIQGPAANEKLFF.

This clone was picked up one time. This chain connects TRBV7-9 to TRBJ1-2, with 7 bases fitting TRBD1. Germline V gene lookup returns CDR1 SEHNR and CDR2 FQNEAQ (reference sequence). The CDR3 totals 14 residues. The V and J ends lost 5 bases and 5 bases, in that order; junction bases with no gene match: 8. CDR3: CASSIDRVRYGYTF. In nucleotides, the CDR3 is TGTGCCAGCAGCATCGACAGGGTTCGATATGGCTACACCTTC.

This clone was seen a single time. V and J are TRBV6-5 and TRBJ1-1, with D unresolved. The ends were cut back, 0 bases at V and 1 base at J, with 9 bases in the middle. The CDR3 spans 15 residues. CDR1 and CDR2 from the germline V gene are MNHEY and SVGAGI. The CDR3 spells CASSYSREWNTEAFF. DNA of the CDR3: TGTGCCAGCAGTTACTCGAGGGAGTGGAACACTGAAGCTTTCTTT.

A few counts support this clone. The chain carries TRBV6-1 and TRBJ2-3; 14 bases match TRBD2. The CDR3 consists of 20 residues. Germline V gene data show CDR1 as MNHNS and CDR2 as SASEGT. After removal of 3 bases from V and 1 base from J, the junction contained 12 bases not matched to a gene. The CDR3 bases are TGTGCCAGCAGTGACTTTTGCGGGACTAGCGGGAGCGGTGGCACAGATACGCAGTATTTT. This gives the protein CASSDFCGTSGSGGTDTQYF.

The chain carries TRBV5-6 and TRBJ2-1, with D perhaps matching TRBD2 (5 bases). This CDR3 has 15 residues. Germline CDR1 reads SGHDT; CDR2 reads YYEEEE. The ends were cut back, 5 bases at V and 10 bases at J, with 22 bases in the middle. CDR3 in DNA: TGTGCCAGCAGTCGCCGGTCCGGAGGTTTCTTGGAGCAGTTCTTC. Translation gives CASSRRSGGFLEQFF.

CDR3 bases: TGTGCCAGCAGCTTAACGGGGGACAGGGACCACGAGCAGTACTTC. This encodes CASSLTGDRDHEQYF. The J gene is TRBJ2-7, the V gene TRBV7-3; 9 bases match TRBD1. CDR1 and CDR2 (germline): SGHTA, FQGTGA. The CDR3 contains 15 residues. V dropped 0 bases and J dropped 5; count of bases not matched to a gene: 5. The variable domain in full, with the rest retrieved from reference TRBV7-3 and TRBJ2-7, is GAGVSQTPSNKVTEKGKYVELRCDPISGHTALYWYRQSLGQGPEFLIYFQGTGAADDSGLPNDRFFAVRPEGSVSTLKIQRTERGDSAVYLCASSLTGDRDHEQYFGPGTRLTVT.

This rearrangement joins TRBV11-2 to TRBJ1-5, with D possibly being TRBD1 (6 bases). V lost 5 bases and J lost 1, with 24 bases in between. The CDR3 extends over 19 amino acids. CDR1 SGHAT and CDR2 FQNNGV come from the germline V gene. Here the CDR3 reads CASSPRPDSLRGSNQPQHF. The CDR3 nucleotides are TGTGCCAGCAGCCCCAGACCGGACAGTCTAAGGGGGAGCAATCAGCCCCAGCATTTT.

This chain joins TRBV25-1 and TRBJ2-3; 9 nucleotides line up with TRBD1. Per germline, CDR1 MGHDK and CDR2 SYGVNS. With 8 bases clipped from V and 1 base from J, the junction kept 7 bases outside the gene matches. The CDR3 length is 15 residues. Here the CDR3 reads CASGRQGDRTDTQYF. CDR3 sequence (DNA): TGTGCCAGCGGCCGACAGGGGGACCGCACAGATACGCAGTATTTT.

The chain links TRBV28 to TRBJ2-1, with D unresolved. Germline-derived CDR1 and CDR2 are MDHEN and SYDVKM. The CDR3 is 15 amino acids. V dropped 5 bases and J dropped 3 bases, with 14 bases sitting between them. This CDR3 is CASSTLGKVYNEQFF. In DNA form, the CDR3 reads TGTGCCAGCAGTACGCTAGGAAAAGTCTACAATGAGCAGTTCTTC.

This clone was seen a single time. The rearrangement uses TRBV10-1 and TRBJ2-1; 8 bases are shared with TRBD2. J lost 0 bases, V lost 6 bases, and 4 bases had no gene match. CDR3 length equals 15 residues. Per the germline V gene, CDR1 is WNHNN and CDR2 is SYGVQD (reference sequence). The CDR3 reads CASSSGGSSYNEQFF. DNA for the CDR3: TGCGCCAGCAGCTCGGGGGGGAGCTCCTACAATGAGCAGTTCTTC.

This clone was observed a handful of times. The genes are TRBV5-1 and TRBJ1-4, with 9 nucleotides matching TRBD1. This CDR3 region has 15 residues. The germline V gene has CDR1 SGHRS and CDR2 YFSETQ. The V gene end was trimmed by 6 bases and the J gene end by 8 bases; junction bases not matched to a gene: 11. CDR3 sequence reads: CASKGIQGAREKLFF. CDR3 nucleotides: TGCGCCAGCAAAGGCATACAGGGGGCAAGGGAAAAACTGTTTTTT.

This chain joins TRBV6-5 and TRBJ2-7, with TRBD1 matching over 7 bases. The CDR3 is made up of 14 amino acids. J lost 5 bases, V lost 0 bases, and 4 bases had no gene match. The V gene's germline CDR1 is MNHEY and CDR2 SVGAGI. The CDR3 bases are TGTGCCAGCAGTTACTCGGCAGGGGGAAACGAGCAGTACTTC. Its protein is CASSYSAGGNEQYF.

In its sample, this clone was seen a few times. The chain combines TRBV2 with TRBJ1-1; the match to TRBD1 covers 8 bases. Trimming at V came to 0 bases and at J to 1 base, leaving 4 bases not matched to a gene. Germline CDR1 reads SNHLY; CDR2 reads FYNNEI. The CDR3 consists of 16 residues. Here the CDR3 reads CASSEAGTGRNTEAFF. CDR3 nucleotides: TGTGCCAGCAGTGAAGCAGGGACAGGCCGGAACACTGAAGCTTTCTTT.

The V gene is TRBV25-1, the J gene TRBJ2-1, with 7 bases fitting TRBD1. Germline CDR1 is MGHDK and CDR2 is SYGVNS. V lost 2 bases to trimming and J lost 10 bases; unmatched junction nucleotides: 2. This CDR3 is built from 12 residues. Here the CDR3 DNA reads TGTGCCAGCAGTGAACAGGACAGGGAGCAGTTCTTC. Its translation: CASSEQDREQFF.

This chain uses TRBV5-4 with TRBJ2-1, with TRBD2 identical over 10 bases. Germline lookup yields CDR1 SGHNT and CDR2 YYREEE (reference sequence). The V and J ends lost 0 bases and 3 bases, in that order; junction bases with no gene match: 15. The CDR3 is 20 residues long. The CDR3 DNA follows: TGTGCCAGCAGCTTGGCGATCCGGCCTATAGCGGGAGGCGGCTACAATGAGCAGTTCTTC. This translates into CASSLAIRPIAGGGYNEQFF.